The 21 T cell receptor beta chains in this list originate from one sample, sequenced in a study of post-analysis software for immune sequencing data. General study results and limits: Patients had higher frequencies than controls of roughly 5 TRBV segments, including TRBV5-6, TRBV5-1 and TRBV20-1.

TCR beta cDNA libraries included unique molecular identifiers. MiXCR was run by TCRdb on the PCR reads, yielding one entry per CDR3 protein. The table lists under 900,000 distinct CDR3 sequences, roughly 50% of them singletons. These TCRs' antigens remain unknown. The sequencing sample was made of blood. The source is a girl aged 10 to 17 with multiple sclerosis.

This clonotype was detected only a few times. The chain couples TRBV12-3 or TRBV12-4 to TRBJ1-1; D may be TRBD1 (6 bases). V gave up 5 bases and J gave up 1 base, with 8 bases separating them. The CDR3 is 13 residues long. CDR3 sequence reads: CASSMGQNTEAFF. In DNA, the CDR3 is TGTGCCAGCAGTATGGGACAGAACACTGAAGCTTTCTTT.

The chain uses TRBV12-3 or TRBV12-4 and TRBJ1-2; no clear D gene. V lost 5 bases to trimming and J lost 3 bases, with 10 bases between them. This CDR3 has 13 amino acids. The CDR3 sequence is CASSARRDYGYTF. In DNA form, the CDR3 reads TGTGCCAGCAGTGCACGAAGAGACTATGGCTACACCTTC.

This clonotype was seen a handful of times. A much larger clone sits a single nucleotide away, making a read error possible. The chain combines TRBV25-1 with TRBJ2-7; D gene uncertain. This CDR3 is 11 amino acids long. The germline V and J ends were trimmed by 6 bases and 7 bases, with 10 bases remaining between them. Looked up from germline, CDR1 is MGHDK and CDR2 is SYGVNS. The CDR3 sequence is CASSAYNEQYF. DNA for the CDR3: TGTGCCAGCAGCGCTTACAATGAGCAGTACTTC.

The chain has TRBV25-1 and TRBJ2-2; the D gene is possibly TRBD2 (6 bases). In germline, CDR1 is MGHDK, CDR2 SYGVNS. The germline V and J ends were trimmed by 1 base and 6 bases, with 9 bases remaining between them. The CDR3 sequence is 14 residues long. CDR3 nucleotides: TGTGCCAGCAGTGAATTAGGAGGGGCCGGGGAGCTGTTTTTT. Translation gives CASSELGGAGELFF.

The CDR3 region has the DNA TGCGCCAGCCAAGCAACAGGGGTGGATGAAAAACTGTTTTTT. Its translation: CASQATGVDEKLFF. The V call is TRBV5-1, the J call TRBJ1-4; 7 nucleotides match TRBD1. This CDR3 contains 14 residues. V lost 7 bases, J lost 6 bases, and 9 bases stayed unmatched. Germline-derived CDR1 and CDR2 are SGHRS and YFSETQ.

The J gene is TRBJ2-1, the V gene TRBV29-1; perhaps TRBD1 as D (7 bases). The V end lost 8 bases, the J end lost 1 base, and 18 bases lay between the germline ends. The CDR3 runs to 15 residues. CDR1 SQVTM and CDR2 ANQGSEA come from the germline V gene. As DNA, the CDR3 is TGCAGCTCAGGGGGGAGTGGTGGTTCCTACAATGAGCAGTTCTTC. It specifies CSSGGSGGSYNEQFF.

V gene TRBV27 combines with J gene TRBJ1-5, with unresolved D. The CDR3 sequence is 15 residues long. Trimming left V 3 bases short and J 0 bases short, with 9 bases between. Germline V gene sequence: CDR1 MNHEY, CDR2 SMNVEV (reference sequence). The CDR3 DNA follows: TGTGCCAGCAGTTTTCGGTCTTATAGCAATCAGCCCCAGCATTTT. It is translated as CASSFRSYSNQPQHF.

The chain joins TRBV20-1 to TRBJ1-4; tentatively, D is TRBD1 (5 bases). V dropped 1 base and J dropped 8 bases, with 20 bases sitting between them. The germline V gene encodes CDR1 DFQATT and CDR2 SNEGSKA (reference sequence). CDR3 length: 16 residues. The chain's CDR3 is CSARGQRGGLREKLFF. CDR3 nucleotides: TGCAGTGCTAGAGGCCAGAGGGGCGGGTTGAGGGAAAAACTGTTTTTT.

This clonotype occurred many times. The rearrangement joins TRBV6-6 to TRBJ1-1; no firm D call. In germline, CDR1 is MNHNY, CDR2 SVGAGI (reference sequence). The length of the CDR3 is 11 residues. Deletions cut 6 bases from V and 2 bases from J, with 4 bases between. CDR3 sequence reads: CASSPNTEAFF. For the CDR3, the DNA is TGTGCCAGCAGCCCTAACACTGAAGCTTTCTTT.

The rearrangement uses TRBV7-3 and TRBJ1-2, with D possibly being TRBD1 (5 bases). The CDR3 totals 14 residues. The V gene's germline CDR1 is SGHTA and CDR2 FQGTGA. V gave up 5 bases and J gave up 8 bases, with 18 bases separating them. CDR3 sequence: CASSPALGTWGYTF. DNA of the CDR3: TGTGCCAGCAGCCCAGCCCTCGGGACTTGGGGCTACACCTTC.

CDR3 loop: CASSTWGALYEQYF. In DNA, the CDR3 is TGCGCCAGCAGCACGTGGGGGGCGCTTTACGAGCAGTACTTC. The chain uses TRBV5-1 and TRBJ2-7; either TRBD1 or TRBD2 may supply D (6 bases each). Trimming shortened V by 4 bases and J by 4 bases, and 15 bases separated the two germline ends. The CDR3 sequence is 14 residues long. Germline CDR1 reads SGHRS; CDR2 reads YFSETQ.

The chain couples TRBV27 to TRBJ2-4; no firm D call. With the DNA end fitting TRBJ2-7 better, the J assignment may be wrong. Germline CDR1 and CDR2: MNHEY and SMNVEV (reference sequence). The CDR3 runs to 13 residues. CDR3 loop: CASRKRVDYEQYF. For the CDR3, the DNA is TGTGCCAGCAGGAAACGGGTGGACTACGAGCAGTACTTC.

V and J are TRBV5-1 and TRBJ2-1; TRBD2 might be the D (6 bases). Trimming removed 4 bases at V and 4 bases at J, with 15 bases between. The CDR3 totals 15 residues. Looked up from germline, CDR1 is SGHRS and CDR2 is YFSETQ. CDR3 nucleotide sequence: TGCGCCAGCAGCCCGGAGGGGTCGGGGTACAATGAGCAGTTCTTC. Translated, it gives CASSPEGSGYNEQFF.

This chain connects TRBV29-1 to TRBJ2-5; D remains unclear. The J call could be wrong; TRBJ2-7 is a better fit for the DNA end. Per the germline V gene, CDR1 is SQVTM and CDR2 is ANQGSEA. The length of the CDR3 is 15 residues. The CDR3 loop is CSVENKNEFTCEQYF. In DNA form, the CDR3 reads TGCAGCGTTGAAAACAAGAATGAATTCACCTGCGAGCAGTACTTC.

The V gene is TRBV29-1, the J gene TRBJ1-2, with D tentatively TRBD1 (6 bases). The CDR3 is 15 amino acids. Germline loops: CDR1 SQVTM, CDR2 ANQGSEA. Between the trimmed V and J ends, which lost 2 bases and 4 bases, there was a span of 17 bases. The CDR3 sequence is CSVEILRGTGYGYTF. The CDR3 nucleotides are TGCAGCGTTGAAATTTTAAGGGGGACCGGCTATGGCTACACCTTC.

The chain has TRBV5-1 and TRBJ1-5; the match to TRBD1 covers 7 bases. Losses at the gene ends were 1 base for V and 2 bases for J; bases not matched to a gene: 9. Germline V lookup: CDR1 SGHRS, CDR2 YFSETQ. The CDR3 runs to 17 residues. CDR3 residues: CASSLYKGGRGNQPQHF. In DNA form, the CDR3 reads TGCGCCAGCAGCTTGTATAAAGGGGGCAGGGGCAATCAGCCCCAGCATTTT.

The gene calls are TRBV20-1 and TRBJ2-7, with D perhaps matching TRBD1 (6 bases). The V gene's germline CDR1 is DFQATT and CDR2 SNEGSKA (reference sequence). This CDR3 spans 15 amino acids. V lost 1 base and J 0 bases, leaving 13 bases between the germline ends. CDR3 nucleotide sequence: TGCAGTGCTAGAGCCGAGGGGGTTTACTCCTACGAGCAGTACTTC. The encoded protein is CSARAEGVYSYEQYF.

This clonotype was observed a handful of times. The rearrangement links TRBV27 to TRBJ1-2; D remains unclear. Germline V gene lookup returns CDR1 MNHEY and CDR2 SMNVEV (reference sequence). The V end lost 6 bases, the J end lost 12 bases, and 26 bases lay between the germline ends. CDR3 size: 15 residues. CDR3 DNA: TGTGCCAGCAGCACCCGATCCGGGATCCTGCCTGAGGACACCTTC. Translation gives CASSTRSGILPEDTF.

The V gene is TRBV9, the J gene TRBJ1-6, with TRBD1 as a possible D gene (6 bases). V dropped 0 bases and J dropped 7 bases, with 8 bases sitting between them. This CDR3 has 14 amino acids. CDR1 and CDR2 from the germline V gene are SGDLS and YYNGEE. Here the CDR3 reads CASSVAGQNSPLHF. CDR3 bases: TGTGCCAGCAGCGTAGCAGGACAGAATTCACCCCTCCACTTT.

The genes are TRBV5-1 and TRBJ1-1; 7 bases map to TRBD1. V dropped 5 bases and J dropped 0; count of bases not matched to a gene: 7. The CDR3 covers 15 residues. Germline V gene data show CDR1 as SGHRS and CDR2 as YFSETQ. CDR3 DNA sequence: TGCGCCAGCAGGAGAGCCGGGACAGTGAACACTGAAGCTTTCTTT. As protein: CASRRAGTVNTEAFF.

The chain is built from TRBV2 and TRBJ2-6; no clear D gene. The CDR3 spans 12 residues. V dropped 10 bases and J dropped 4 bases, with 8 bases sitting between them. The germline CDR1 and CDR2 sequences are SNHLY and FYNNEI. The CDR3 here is CATSVGANVLTF. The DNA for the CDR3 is TGTGCCACCTCGGTAGGGGCCAACGTCCTGACTTTC.